The clone carrying this T cell receptor beta chain was observed a handful of times. The antigen is not known. The data are from a study of cytomegalovirus exposure and HLA in healthy donors. Broader study findings: In vitro data verified a few CMV-associated chains as specific for CMV antigens. V- and J-gene trimming in TCR beta was tied to a missense DCLRE1C variant by an analysis performed later. Most sequenced TCRs were rare (though some public TCRs occurred in many donors). A later analysis reportedly identified an Asian-associated ancestry cluster as carrying fewer N-insertions than the 666-donor mean.

PCR primers comprised 60 Vbeta and 13 Jbeta primers. Clones were sequenced by immunoSEQ multiplex PCR, and TCRdb holds only the in-frame ones, with some missing. The sample has approximately 190,000 clones; over 9.5% are singletons. V lost 4 bases to trimming and J lost 6 bases; unmatched junction nucleotides: 4. CDR3 length equals 14 residues. CDR1 is SGHNT and CDR2 is YYREEE in the germline V gene (reference sequence). The chain joins TRBV5-4 to TRBJ2-3; 11 bases line up with TRBD1. The receptor was derived from a man aged 50-60 years in good health and CMV-seropositive. Sequencing input: PBMCs. CDR3 amino acids: CASSAGQGADTQYF. The DNA for the CDR3 is TGTGCCAGCAGCGCCGGACAGGGGGCGGATACGCAGTATTTT.